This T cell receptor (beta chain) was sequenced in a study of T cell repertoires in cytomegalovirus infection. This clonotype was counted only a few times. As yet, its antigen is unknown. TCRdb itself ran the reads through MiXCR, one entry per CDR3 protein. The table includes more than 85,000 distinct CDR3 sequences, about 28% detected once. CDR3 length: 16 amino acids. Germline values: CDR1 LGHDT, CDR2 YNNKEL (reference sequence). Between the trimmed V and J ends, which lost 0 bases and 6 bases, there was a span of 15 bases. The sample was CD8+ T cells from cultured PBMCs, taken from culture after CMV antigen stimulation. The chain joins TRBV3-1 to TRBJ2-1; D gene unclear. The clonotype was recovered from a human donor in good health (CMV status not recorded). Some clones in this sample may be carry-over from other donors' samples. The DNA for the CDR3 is TGTGCCAGCAGCCAAGATTTCCGTGAGGTGAGCAATGAGCAGTTCTTC. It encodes CASSQDFREVSNEQFF.